These 23 T cell receptor beta chains were all obtained from the same sample, sequenced in a study of shared clonotypes between healthy human individuals. CD45RO negativity and positive selection for CCR7 defined naive CD8 cells, a population that excluded terminally differentiated effector memory CD45RA+ cells. Profiled with immunoSEQ multiplex PCR; TCRdb holds only in-frame clones, not every one. This table holds 600,000 or so clones, roughly 98% found once. The sequenced sample consisted of naive CD8+ T cells sorted from blood. The receptors derive from a man aged 30 to 45 in good health.

The chain recombines TRBV29-1 with TRBJ1-2; 7 bases match TRBD1. J gave up 3 bases and V 5 bases, and 21 bases lay outside the gene matches. Germline CDR1 and CDR2: SQVTM and ANQGSEA. CDR3 length: 18 amino acids. CDR3 amino acids: CSVIVPSGTASFHYGYTF. CDR3 DNA: TGCAGCGTTATAGTTCCGTCCGGGACAGCCTCTTTCCACTATGGCTACACCTTC.

Comments on this clone: The same CDR3 is also encoded by other DNA sequences in this sample. The chain links TRBV7-9 to TRBJ2-7, with 7 bases aligning to TRBD1. CDR1 SEHNR and CDR2 FQNEAQ come from the germline V gene (reference sequence). The J segment lost 5 bases and the V segment lost 3 bases, leaving 1 base of the junction unmatched. The CDR3 is 12 residues long. The CDR3 loop is CASSLGQNEQYF. The CDR3 nucleotides read TGTGCCAGCAGCTTGGGACAGAACGAGCAGTACTTC.

The CDR3 protein is CASSIAGGDNEQFF. The CDR3 region has the DNA TGCGCCAGCAGCATAGCGGGAGGGGATAATGAGCAGTTCTTC. The chain combines TRBV5-1 with TRBJ2-1, with TRBD2 matching 11 bases. Trimming at V came to 4 bases and at J to 7 bases, leaving 4 bases not matched to a gene. The CDR3 has 14 residues. The germline CDR1 and CDR2 sequences are SGHRS and YFSETQ.

The rearrangement joins TRBV27 to TRBJ1-5; 8 bases fit TRBD1. After removal of 6 bases from V and 2 bases from J, the junction contained 6 bases not matched to a gene. The CDR3 is made up of 15 amino acids. Looked up from germline, CDR1 is MNHEY and CDR2 is SMNVEV (reference sequence). CDR3 sequence (DNA): TGTGCCAGCAGGCCCAGGGGGCGCGGCAATCAGCCCCAGCATTTT. It encodes CASRPRGRGNQPQHF.

About this clone itself: Other DNA sequences of this sample code for an identical CDR3. The rearrangement joins TRBV27 to TRBJ1-1; no reliable D call. The V and J ends lost 1 base and 1 base respectively, with 4 bases between them. The CDR3 spans 13 residues. CDR1 is MNHEY, CDR2 SMNVEV, per germline (reference sequence). The chain's CDR3 is CASSLWGNTEAFF. For the CDR3, the DNA is TGTGCCAGCAGTTTATGGGGGAACACTGAAGCTTTCTTT.

The CDR3 DNA reads as TGTGCCAGCAGTCCCCGAGGGTACGAGCAGTACTTC. This codes for CASSPRGYEQYF. V usage is TRBV28 and J usage is TRBJ2-7; a possible D gene is TRBD2 (5 bases). In germline, CDR1 is MDHEN, CDR2 SYDVKM. The CDR3 runs to 12 residues. The ends were cut back, 5 bases at V and 4 bases at J, with 9 bases in the middle. The full variable domain, in which reference TRBV28 and TRBJ2-7 provide the parts outside the CDR3, is DVKVTQSSRYLVKRTGEKVFLECVQDMDHENMFWYRQDPGLGLRLIYFSYDVKMKEKGDIPEGYSVSREKKERFSLILESASTNQTSMYLCASSPRGYEQYFGPGTRLTVT.

V gene TRBV14 combines with J gene TRBJ2-7; TRBD1 aligns across 7 bases. The germline V gene has CDR1 SGHDN and CDR2 FVKESK. The CDR3 runs 15 residues. The J segment lost 3 bases and the V segment lost 1 base, leaving 6 bases of the junction unmatched. The CDR3 DNA is TGTGCCAGCAGCCAAGGCCCCAGGGACAGCTACGAGCAGTACTTC. It translates to CASSQGPRDSYEQYF.

CDR3 in amino acids: CASPGAPGQGTPETQYF. The DNA of the CDR3 is TGTGCCAGCCCTGGGGCGCCTGGACAGGGGACCCCAGAGACCCAGTACTTC. This chain links TRBV2 with TRBJ2-5; TRBD1 matches 9 bases. This CDR3 is built from 17 residues. Germline V gene lookup returns CDR1 SNHLY and CDR2 FYNNEI. J gave up 4 bases and V 8 bases, and 17 bases lay outside the gene matches.

The CDR3 coding sequence is TGTGCCATCAGTGATGCCGAGGGGGCTAAAGATACGCAGTATTTT. Protein sequence: CAISDAEGAKDTQYF. The chain combines TRBV10-3 with TRBJ2-3; 7 positions match TRBD1. This CDR3 is built from 15 residues. V trimming: 3 bases; J trimming: 5 bases; junction bases outside the gene matches: 8. Per germline, CDR1 ENHRY and CDR2 SYGVKD.

This chain links TRBV5-1 with TRBJ1-1; D not certain. V dropped 5 bases and J dropped 1 base, with 12 bases sitting between them. The germline gives CDR1 SGHRS, CDR2 YFSETQ. This CDR3 contains 14 residues. CDR3 residues: CASRAWGPNTEAFF. As DNA, the CDR3 is TGCGCCAGCAGGGCATGGGGTCCGAACACTGAAGCTTTCTTT.

The J gene is TRBJ1-3, the V gene TRBV11-2; weak D call: TRBD1 (6 bases). Trimming shortened V by 5 bases and J by 0 bases, and 17 bases separated the two germline ends. This CDR3 has 17 amino acids. Germline-derived CDR1 and CDR2 are SGHAT and FQNNGV. CDR3 region: CASSPPPGAPSGNTIYF. DNA for the CDR3: TGTGCCAGCAGCCCACCCCCGGGGGCACCCTCTGGAAACACCATATATTTT.

This chain joins TRBV29-1 and TRBJ2-5; D may correspond to TRBD1 or TRBD2 (6 bases each). V was cut by 6 bases and J by 4 bases, with 24 bases left in between. CDR1 is SQVTM and CDR2 is ANQGSEA in the germline V gene. There are 16 residues in the CDR3. The CDR3 is CSVTYSRRGTGETQYF. Written as DNA, the CDR3 is TGCAGCGTAACTTACTCTCGGAGGGGGACGGGAGAGACCCAGTACTTC.

This chain links TRBV28 with TRBJ1-4; weak D call: TRBD1 (5 bases). The germline V gene encodes CDR1 MDHEN and CDR2 SYDVKM. The CDR3 extends over 15 amino acids. The V end lost 5 bases, the J end lost 4 bases, and 14 bases lay between the germline ends. CDR3 residues: CASSPTGAVNEKLFF. CDR3 DNA sequence: TGTGCCAGCAGTCCAACAGGAGCAGTTAATGAAAAACTGTTTTTT.

This chain links TRBV27 with TRBJ1-5; D might be TRBD1 (6 bases). The germline V gene encodes CDR1 MNHEY and CDR2 SMNVEV (reference sequence). CDR3 length: 15 amino acids. Trimming pared 4 bases from V and 3 bases from J, leaving 13 bases between. The CDR3 protein is CASSSADSSNQPQHF. As DNA, the CDR3 is TGTGCCAGCAGTTCAGCGGACAGTTCCAATCAGCCCCAGCATTTT.

In regard to this clone: The same CDR3 can be traced to other DNA sequences in this sample. The chain has TRBV27 and TRBJ2-7; D is possibly TRBD1 or TRBD2 (5 bases each). V was pared by 3 bases and J by 2 bases, with 8 bases between. CDR1 and CDR2 (germline): MNHEY, SMNVEV (reference sequence). The CDR3 sequence is 13 residues long. DNA of the CDR3: TGTGCCAGCAGTTTTGGGGGTACCTACGAGCAGTACTTC. It encodes CASSFGGTYEQYF.

The chain employs TRBV9 and TRBJ2-7, with TRBD1 as a possible D gene (7 bases). The CDR3 runs to 17 residues. Per germline, CDR1 SGDLS and CDR2 YYNGEE. V dropped 3 bases and J dropped 3 bases, with 22 bases sitting between them. The CDR3 DNA sequence: TGTGCCAGCAGCGGCGGGGTGGCGACAGGGAATATCTACGAGCAGTACTTC. Translation gives CASSGGVATGNIYEQYF.

This chain joins TRBV10-1 and TRBJ2-4; D remains ambiguous. Germline CDR1 is WNHNN and CDR2 is SYGVQD (reference sequence). V gave up 0 bases and J gave up 8 bases, with 8 bases separating them. The CDR3 runs 13 residues. DNA for the CDR3: TGCGCCAGCAGTGAGTCGAGTTTAGACATTCAGTACTTC. Translating it yields CASSESSLDIQYF.

The chain is built from TRBV27 and TRBJ2-1; possibly TRBD1 for D (6 bases). The ends were cut back, 2 bases at V and 6 bases at J, with 11 bases in the middle. The length of the CDR3 is 14 residues. The germline V gene has CDR1 MNHEY and CDR2 SMNVEV (reference sequence). The CDR3 DNA follows: TGTGCCAGCAGTTTAACAGGGTGGGGCAATGAGCAGTTCTTC. This translates into CASSLTGWGNEQFF.

This chain uses TRBV5-6 with TRBJ2-3; D assignment may be TRBD1 or TRBD2 (5 bases each). The CDR3 is 15 amino acids. Germline-derived CDR1 and CDR2 are SGHDT and YYEEEE. Trimming left V 5 bases short and J 4 bases short, with 17 bases between. The CDR3 nucleotides read TGTGCCAGCAGATCACACTGGGACGCTTCAGATACGCAGTATTTT. It codes for CASRSHWDASDTQYF.

The chain joins TRBV5-1 to TRBJ2-3; 8 positions match TRBD1. Germline values: CDR1 SGHRS, CDR2 YFSETQ. J lost 0 bases, V lost 4 bases, and 4 bases had no gene match. The CDR3 loop spans 15 amino acids. CDR3 nucleotides: TGCGCCAGCAGCCCTAGGACAGGGAGCACAGATACGCAGTATTTT. It translates to CASSPRTGSTDTQYF. Full variable domain (missing parts from reference TRBV5-1 and TRBJ2-3): KAGVTQTPRYLIKTRGQQVTLSCSPISGHRSVSWYQQTPGQGLQFLFEYFSETQRNKGNFPGRFSGRQFSNSRSEMNVSTLELGDSALYLCASSPRTGSTDTQYFGPGTRLTVL.

The CDR3 is CASSLLLAGPPQLIEQYF. CDR3 nucleotide sequence: TGTGCCAGCAGCTTACTCCTAGCGGGGCCCCCACAGCTAATCGAGCAGTACTTC. This sequence joins TRBV7-2 and TRBJ2-7; 9 positions match TRBD2. This CDR3 is 18 amino acids long. Germline V CDR1 and CDR2: SGHTA, FQGNSA. J gave up 6 bases and V 2 bases, and 17 bases lay outside the gene matches.

V gene TRBV5-1 combines with J gene TRBJ2-1; 10 bases are a match to TRBD2. The CDR3 extends over 15 amino acids. Germline V gene lookup returns CDR1 SGHRS and CDR2 YFSETQ. Trimming took 2 bases from V and 6 from J; bases not matched to a gene: 5. The CDR3 is CASSFTGTSANEQFF. Written as DNA, the CDR3 is TGCGCCAGCAGCTTTACCGGGACTAGCGCCAATGAGCAGTTCTTC.

A remark on this clone: This sample also contains other DNA sequences that code for the same CDR3. The chain carries TRBV7-9 and TRBJ2-7; D not certain. This CDR3 spans 11 amino acids. Trimming pared 5 bases from V and 1 base from J, leaving 3 bases between. Looked up from germline, CDR1 is SEHNR and CDR2 is FQNEAQ (reference sequence). The CDR3 bases are TGTGCCAGCAGCGCATCCTACGAGCAGTACTTC. Translation: CASSASYEQYF. Using reference TRBV7-9 and TRBJ2-7 for the parts outside the CDR3, the full variable domain is DTGVSQNPRHKITKRGQNVTFRCDPISEHNRLYWYRQTLGQGPEFLTYFQNEAQLEKSRLLSDRFSAERPKGSFSTLEIQRTEQGDSAMYLCASSASYEQYFGPGTRLTVT.